Listed below are T cell receptor beta chains from one sample, sequenced in a study of beta chain features in type 1 diabetes. TCRdb's table, derived via immunoSEQ multiplex PCR, lists solely in-frame clones and lacks some. The sample consists of 150,000 to 190,000 clones, over 7.5% of them appearing once. The sample taken for sequencing was central memory CD4+ T cells from blood. The receptors derive from a man between 18 and 35 years old in good health. CDR3s include the opening cysteine and the closing phenylalanine or tryptophan. The D gene is left open where the match is weak. The size field is filled for only some rows; it gives once, few, many or a size class.

clone_size | j_call | d_call | v_call | cdr3_aa | cdr3_nt
- | TRBJ1-2 | - | TRBV5-6 | CASSLEVQRQFYGYTF | TGTGCCAGCAGCTTGGAGGTTCAGCGACAGTTCTATGGCTACACCTTC
many | TRBJ1-2 | - | TRBV29-1 | CSVEVAKGYTF | TGCAGCGTTGAAGTTGCGAAGGGCTACACCTTC
few | TRBJ2-7 | - | TRBV27 | CASSSLGGGEQYF | TGTGCCAGCAGTTCCCTGGGAGGCGGCGAGCAGTACTTC
few | TRBJ2-7 | - | TRBV11-2 | CASSLETGSTYEQYF | TGTGCCAGCAGCTTAGAAACAGGGTCCACCTACGAGCAGTACTTC
- | TRBJ1-2 | - | TRBV28 | CASSPPRYGYSTF | TGTGCCAGCAGTCCCCCCCGTTATGGGTACAGCACCTTC
many | TRBJ2-4 | - | TRBV4-1 | CASSQVGLGKNIQYF | TGCGCCAGCAGCCAAGTGGGCCTCGGCAAAAACATTCAGTACTTC
few | TRBJ1-5 | TRBD1 | TRBV30 | CAWSGTGGQPQHF | TGTGCCTGGAGTGGGACAGGGGGCCAGCCCCAGCATTTT
few | TRBJ2-3 | - | TRBV25-1 | CASRMAGTGLDTQYF | TGTGCCAGCAGAATGGCGGGCACAGGGTTAGATACGCAGTATTTT
- | TRBJ1-1 | TRBD1 | TRBV7-2 | CASSLDAGGWTEAFF | TGTGCCAGCAGCTTAGACGCAGGGGGATGGACTGAAGCTTTCTTT
- | TRBJ2-1 | - | TRBV4-3 | CASSQERQPYNEQFF | TGCGCCAGCAGCCAAGAGCGACAGCCCTACAATGAGCAGTTCTTC
few | TRBJ1-4 | TRBD1 | TRBV30 | CAWSVSTGAGEKLFF | TGTGCCTGGAGTGTGTCGACAGGGGCTGGTGAAAAACTGTTTTTT
few | TRBJ2-3 | TRBD2 | TRBV30 | CAWGLAGGRADTQYF | TGTGCCTGGGGGCTAGCGGGAGGTCGGGCAGATACGCAGTATTTT
many | TRBJ2-5 | TRBD1 | TRBV5-6 | CASSIGTGDGGETQYF | TGTGCCAGCAGCATCGGGACAGGGGACGGGGGAGAGACCCAGTACTTC
- | TRBJ2-3 | TRBD2 | TRBV28 | CASSGRGLGTDTQYF | TGTGCCAGCAGTGGGAGGGGATTAGGCACAGATACGCAGTATTTT
- | TRBJ2-7 | TRBD2 | TRBV7-2 | CASTEGRLAGVGGYEQYF | TGTGCCAGCACGGAGGGGAGGCTAGCGGGAGTAGGAGGCTACGAGCAGTACTTC
few | TRBJ1-2 | TRBD1 | TRBV28 | CASSFTGQGKLVGYTF | TGTGCCAGCAGTTTCACGGGACAGGGAAAGCTGGTTGGCTACACCTTC
few | TRBJ2-3 | - | TRBV7-2 | CASSLEAGPPYF | TGTGCCAGCAGCTTAGAGGCGGGGCCGCCGTATTTT
- | TRBJ1-5 | - | TRBV28 | CASIPGGIHQPQHF | TGTGCCAGCATCCCGGGGGGCATTCATCAGCCCCAGCATTTT
- | TRBJ2-4 | - | TRBV28 | CASSLFGLLAKNIQYF | TGTGCCAGCAGTTTATTCGGGTTGTTAGCCAAAAACATTCAGTACTTC
many | TRBJ1-5 | - | TRBV28 | CASSLRDSGQPQHF | TGTGCCAGCAGTTTGAGGGATTCGGGGCAGCCCCAGCATTTT
few | TRBJ2-1 | TRBD1 | TRBV9 | CASSVAPTRQGAYNEQFF | TGTGCCAGCAGCGTAGCTCCGACCAGACAGGGGGCCTACAATGAGCAGTTCTTC
- | TRBJ2-4 | TRBD1 | TRBV27 | CASSPGQNKNIQYF | TGTGCCAGCAGTCCGGGACAGAACAAAAACATTCAGTACTTC